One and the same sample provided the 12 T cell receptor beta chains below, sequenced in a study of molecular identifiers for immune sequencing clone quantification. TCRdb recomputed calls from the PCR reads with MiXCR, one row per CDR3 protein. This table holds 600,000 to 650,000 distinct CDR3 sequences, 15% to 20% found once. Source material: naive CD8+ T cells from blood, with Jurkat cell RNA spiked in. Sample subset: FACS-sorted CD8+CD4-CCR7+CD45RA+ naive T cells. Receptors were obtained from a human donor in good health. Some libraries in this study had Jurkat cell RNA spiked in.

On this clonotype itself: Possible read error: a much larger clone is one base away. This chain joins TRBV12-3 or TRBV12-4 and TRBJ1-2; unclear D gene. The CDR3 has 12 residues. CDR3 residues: CASGFAVIGYTF. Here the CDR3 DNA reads TGTGCCAGCGGTTTTGCTGTTATCGGCTACACCTTC.

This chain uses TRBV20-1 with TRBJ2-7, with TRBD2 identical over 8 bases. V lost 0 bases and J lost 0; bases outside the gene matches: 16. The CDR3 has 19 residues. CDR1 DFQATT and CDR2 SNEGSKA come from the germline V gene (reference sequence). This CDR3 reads CSARDYLASGPISSYEQYF. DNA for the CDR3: TGCAGTGCTAGAGATTATCTTGCTAGCGGGCCTATAAGCTCCTACGAGCAGTACTTC.

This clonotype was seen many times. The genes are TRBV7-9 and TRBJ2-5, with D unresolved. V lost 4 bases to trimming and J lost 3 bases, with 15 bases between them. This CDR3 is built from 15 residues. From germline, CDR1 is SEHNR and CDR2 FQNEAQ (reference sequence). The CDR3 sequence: CASSSPLDQKETQYF. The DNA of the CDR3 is TGTGCCAGCAGCTCGCCCCTGGACCAAAAAGAGACCCAGTACTTC.

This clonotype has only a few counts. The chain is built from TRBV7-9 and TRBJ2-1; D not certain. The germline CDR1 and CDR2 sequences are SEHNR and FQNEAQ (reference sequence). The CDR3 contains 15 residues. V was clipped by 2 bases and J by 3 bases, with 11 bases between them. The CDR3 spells CASSLSTRNYNEQFF. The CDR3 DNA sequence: TGTGCCAGCAGCTTATCGACTCGGAACTACAATGAGCAGTTCTTC.

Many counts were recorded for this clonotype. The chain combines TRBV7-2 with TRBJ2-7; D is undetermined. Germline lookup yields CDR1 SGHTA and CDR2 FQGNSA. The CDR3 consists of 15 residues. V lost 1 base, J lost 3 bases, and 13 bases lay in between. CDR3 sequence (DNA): TGTGCCAGCAGCTTAGATTCCGGGCAAGTCTACGAGCAGTACTTC. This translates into CASSLDSGQVYEQYF.

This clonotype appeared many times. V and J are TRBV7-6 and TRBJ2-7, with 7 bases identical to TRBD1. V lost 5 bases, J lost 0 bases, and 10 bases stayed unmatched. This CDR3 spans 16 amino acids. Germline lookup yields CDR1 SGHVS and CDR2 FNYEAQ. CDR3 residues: CASSPEGQSSSYEQYF. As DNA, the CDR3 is TGTGCCAGCAGCCCTGAGGGACAGAGCAGCTCCTACGAGCAGTACTTC.

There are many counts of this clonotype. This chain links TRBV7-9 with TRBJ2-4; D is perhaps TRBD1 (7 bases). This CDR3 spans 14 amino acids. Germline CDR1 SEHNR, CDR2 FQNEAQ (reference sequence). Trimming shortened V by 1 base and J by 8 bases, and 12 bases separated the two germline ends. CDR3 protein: CASSLDLRGDIQYF. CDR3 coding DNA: TGTGCCAGCAGCTTAGACCTCAGGGGGGACATTCAGTACTTC.

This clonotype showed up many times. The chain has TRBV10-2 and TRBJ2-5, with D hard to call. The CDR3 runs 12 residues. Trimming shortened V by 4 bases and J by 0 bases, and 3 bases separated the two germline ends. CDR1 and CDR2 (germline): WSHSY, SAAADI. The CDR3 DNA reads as TGCGCCAGCAGTGGTAACCAAGAGACCCAGTACTTC. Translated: CASSGNQETQYF.

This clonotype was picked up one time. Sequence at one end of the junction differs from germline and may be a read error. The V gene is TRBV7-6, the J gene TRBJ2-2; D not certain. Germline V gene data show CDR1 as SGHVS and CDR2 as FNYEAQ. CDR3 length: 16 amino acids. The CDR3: CASSLSHIANNGELFF. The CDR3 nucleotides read TGTGCCAGCAGCTTAAGCCACATCGCGAACAACGGGGAGCTGTTTTTT.

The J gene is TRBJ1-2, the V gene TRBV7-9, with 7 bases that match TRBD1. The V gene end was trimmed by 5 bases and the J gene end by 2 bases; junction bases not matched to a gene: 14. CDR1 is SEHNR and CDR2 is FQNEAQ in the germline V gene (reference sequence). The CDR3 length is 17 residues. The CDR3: CASSQTIRDSENYGYTF. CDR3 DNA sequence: TGTGCCAGCAGCCAAACAATCCGGGACAGCGAAAACTATGGCTACACCTTC.

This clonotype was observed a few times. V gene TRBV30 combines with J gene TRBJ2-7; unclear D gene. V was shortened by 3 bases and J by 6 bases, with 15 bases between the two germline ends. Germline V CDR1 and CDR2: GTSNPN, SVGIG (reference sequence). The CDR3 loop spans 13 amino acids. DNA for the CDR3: TGTGCCTGGAGCGCTCCCCTCCGTTCCGAGCAGTACTTC. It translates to CAWSAPLRSEQYF.

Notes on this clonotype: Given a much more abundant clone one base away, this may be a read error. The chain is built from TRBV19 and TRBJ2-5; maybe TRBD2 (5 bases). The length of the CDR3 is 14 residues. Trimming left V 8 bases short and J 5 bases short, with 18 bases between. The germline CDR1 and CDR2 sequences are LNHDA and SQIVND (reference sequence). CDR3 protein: CASGSRADMETQYF. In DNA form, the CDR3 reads TGTGCCAGTGGTTCGCGAGCGGATATGGAGACCCAGTACTTC.